One T cell receptor beta chain is described in this entry. With 60 Vbeta and 13 Jbeta primers, the PCR was carried out. Only in-frame clones appear in the TCRdb table, and some are missing; sequencing was by immunoSEQ multiplex PCR. The sample includes about 89,000 clones, over 60% of them seen just once. Per germline, CDR1 SQVTM and CDR2 ANQGSEA. The CDR3 is 18 residues long. With V trimmed by 3 bases and J by 4 bases, 15 bases remained unmatched. The donors comprised healthy bone marrow donors. This sample is drawn from a study of cytomegalovirus exposure and HLA in healthy donors. Study-wide context: Early release data held tens of millions of unique TCRs from HLA-typed donors.

The sequence came from a man under 40 in good health and CMV-seronegative. The chain combines TRBV29-1 with TRBJ2-1, with 10 bases that match TRBD2. Sample: PBMCs. This chain's CDR3 is CSVDFLAGESRTYNEQFF. CDR3 nucleotides: TGCAGCGTTGACTTTCTAGCGGGGGAAAGTCGAACATACAATGAGCAGTTCTTC.